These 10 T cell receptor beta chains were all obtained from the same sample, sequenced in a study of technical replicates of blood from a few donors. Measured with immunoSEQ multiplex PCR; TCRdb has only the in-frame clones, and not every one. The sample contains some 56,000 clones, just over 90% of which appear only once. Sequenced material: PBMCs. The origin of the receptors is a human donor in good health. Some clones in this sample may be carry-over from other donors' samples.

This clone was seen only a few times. CDR3 bases: TGCGCCAGCAGCGCGCCCCGGGACAACCACTACGAGCAGTACTTC. Encoded protein: CASSAPRDNHYEQYF. The chain joins TRBV5-1 to TRBJ2-7; a weak D match, TRBD1 (6 bases). The CDR3 contains 15 residues. Trimming stripped 4 bases from V and 3 bases from J, with 17 bases between. Germline values: CDR1 SGHRS, CDR2 YFSETQ.

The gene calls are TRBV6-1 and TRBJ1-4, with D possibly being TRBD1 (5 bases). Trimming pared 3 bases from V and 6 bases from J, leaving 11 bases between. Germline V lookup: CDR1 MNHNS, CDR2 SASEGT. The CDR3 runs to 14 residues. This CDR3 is CASSEQGRDEKLFF. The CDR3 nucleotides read TGTGCCAGCAGTGAGCAGGGTCGGGATGAAAAACTGTTTTTT.

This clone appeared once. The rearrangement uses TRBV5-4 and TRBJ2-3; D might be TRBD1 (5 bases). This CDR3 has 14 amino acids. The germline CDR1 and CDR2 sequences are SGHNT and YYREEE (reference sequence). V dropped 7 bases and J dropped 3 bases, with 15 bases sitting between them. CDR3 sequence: CASSNRFRTDTQYF. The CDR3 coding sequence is TGTGCCAGCTCAAACAGGTTCAGGACAGATACGCAGTATTTT.

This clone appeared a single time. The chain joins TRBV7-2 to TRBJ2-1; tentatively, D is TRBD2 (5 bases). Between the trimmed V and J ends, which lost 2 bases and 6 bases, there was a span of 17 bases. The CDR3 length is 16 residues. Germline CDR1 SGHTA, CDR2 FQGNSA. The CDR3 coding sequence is TGTGCCAGCAGCTTAATGCCCGTCGGAGGTAGCAATGAGCAGTTCTTC. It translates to CASSLMPVGGSNEQFF.

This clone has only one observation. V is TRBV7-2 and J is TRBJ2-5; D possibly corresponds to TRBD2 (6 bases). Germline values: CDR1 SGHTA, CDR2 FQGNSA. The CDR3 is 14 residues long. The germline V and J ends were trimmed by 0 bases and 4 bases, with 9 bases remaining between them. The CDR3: CASSLAGEVETQYF. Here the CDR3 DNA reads TGTGCCAGCAGCTTAGCGGGGGAGGTAGAGACCCAGTACTTC.

CDR3 DNA sequence: TGCAGCGTTGAGAATTCCCCGGGGACTGAAGCTTTCTTT. It encodes CSVENSPGTEAFF. The chain carries TRBV29-1 and TRBJ1-1, with D unresolved. The CDR3 is made up of 13 amino acids. The ends were cut back, 3 bases at V and 5 bases at J, with 13 bases in the middle. The germline V gene encodes CDR1 SQVTM and CDR2 ANQGSEA.

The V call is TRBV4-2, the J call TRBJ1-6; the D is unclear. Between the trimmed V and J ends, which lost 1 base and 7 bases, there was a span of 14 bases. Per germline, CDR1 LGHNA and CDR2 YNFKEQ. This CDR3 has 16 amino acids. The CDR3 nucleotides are TGTGCCAGCAGCCAAGTCAGCGGCAGGCTAAATTCACCCCTCCACTTT. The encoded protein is CASSQVSGRLNSPLHF.

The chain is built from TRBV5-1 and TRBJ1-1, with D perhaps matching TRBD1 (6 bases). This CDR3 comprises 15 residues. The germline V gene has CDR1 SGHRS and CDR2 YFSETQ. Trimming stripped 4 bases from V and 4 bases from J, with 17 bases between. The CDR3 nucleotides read TGCGCCAGCAGCCGTTCGGGGGGCGAAAGCACTGAAGCTTTCTTT. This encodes CASSRSGGESTEAFF.

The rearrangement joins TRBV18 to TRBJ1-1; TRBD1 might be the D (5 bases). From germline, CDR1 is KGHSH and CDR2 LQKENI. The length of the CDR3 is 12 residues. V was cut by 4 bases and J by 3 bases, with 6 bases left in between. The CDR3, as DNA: TGTGCCAGCTCACAGGGGTACACTGAAGCTTTCTTT. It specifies CASSQGYTEAFF.

As DNA, the CDR3 is TGTGCCAGCAGCCCCGGACTGATCTCTGGAAACACCATATATTTT. It is translated as CASSPGLISGNTIYF. The genes are TRBV5-4 and TRBJ1-3; D remains unclear. Trimming shortened V by 4 bases and J by 0 bases, and 11 bases separated the two germline ends. CDR3 length: 15 residues. Germline V gene sequence: CDR1 SGHNT, CDR2 YYREEE (reference sequence).